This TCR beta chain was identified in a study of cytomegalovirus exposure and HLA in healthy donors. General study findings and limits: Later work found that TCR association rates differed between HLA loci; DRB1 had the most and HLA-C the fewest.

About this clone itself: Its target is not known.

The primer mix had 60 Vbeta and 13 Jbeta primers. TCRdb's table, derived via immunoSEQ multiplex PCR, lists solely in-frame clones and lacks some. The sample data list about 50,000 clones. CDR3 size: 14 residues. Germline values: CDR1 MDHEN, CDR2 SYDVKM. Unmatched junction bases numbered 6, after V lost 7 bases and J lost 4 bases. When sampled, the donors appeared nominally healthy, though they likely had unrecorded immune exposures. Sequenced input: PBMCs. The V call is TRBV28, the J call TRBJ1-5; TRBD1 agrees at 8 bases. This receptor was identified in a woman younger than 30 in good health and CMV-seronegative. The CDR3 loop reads CASTQTGGNQPQHF. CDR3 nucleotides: TGTGCCAGCACCCAAACAGGGGGAAATCAGCCCCAGCATTTT.